This passage covers 6 T cell receptor beta chains from one sample sequenced in a study of shared clonotypes between healthy human individuals. Assay used: immunoSEQ multiplex PCR; TCRdb lists only in-frame clones, some missing. The table records over a million clones, about 84% of them present only once. The sample consisted of memory CD4+ T cells from PBMCs. The subset: CD45RA-negative fraction. Every receptor here comes from a man younger than 30 in good health. Some clones in this sample may be carry-over from other donors' samples.

The chain joins TRBV29-1 to TRBJ2-3; D remains unclear. The V end was cut by 7 bases, the J end by 3 bases, with 11 bases between. CDR3 length equals 12 residues. Germline V CDR1 and CDR2: SQVTM, ANQGSEA. In DNA, the CDR3 is TGCAGCGAACTGGACGGTACAGATACGCAGTATTTT. Amino acids: CSELDGTDTQYF.

The rearrangement links TRBV28 to TRBJ2-7, with 13 bases identical to TRBD2. The length of the CDR3 is 14 residues. Germline lookup yields CDR1 MDHEN and CDR2 SYDVKM. The trim removed 6 bases at V and 4 bases at J, leaving 3 bases unmatched. CDR3 sequence reads: CASSPGLAGYEQYF. Here the CDR3 DNA reads TGTGCCAGCAGCCCGGGACTAGCGGGGTACGAGCAGTACTTC.

This clone showed up many times. This same CDR3 is encoded by further DNA sequences in the sample. This sequence joins TRBV2 and TRBJ2-3; D is uncertain. Germline V gene data show CDR1 as SNHLY and CDR2 as FYNNEI. This CDR3 contains 12 residues. V was pared by 6 bases and J by 3 bases, with 7 bases between. The CDR3 DNA reads as TGTGCCAGCAGGCCCGATACAGATACGCAGTATTTT. It specifies CASRPDTDTQYF.

This clone was seen only once. The rearrangement links TRBV5-1 to TRBJ2-7, with 11 bases that match TRBD2. Losses at the gene ends were 7 bases for V and 7 bases for J; bases not matched to a gene: 19. The CDR3 sequence is 17 residues long. Germline lookup yields CDR1 SGHRS and CDR2 YFSETQ. CDR3 in amino acids: CASATGTSGAGRREQYF. The CDR3 DNA sequence: TGCGCCAGCGCCACCGGGACTAGCGGAGCCGGCCGGAGGGAGCAGTACTTC.

The chain has TRBV9 and TRBJ1-3, with a weak D call TRBD1 (5 bases). V lost 0 bases to trimming and J lost 4 bases, with 14 bases between them. Germline CDR1 and CDR2: SGDLS and YYNGEE. The CDR3 contains 16 residues. Here the CDR3 reads CASSVGRAGVGNTIYF. In nucleotides, the CDR3 is TGTGCCAGCAGCGTAGGGAGAGCGGGGGTAGGAAACACCATATATTTT.

J is TRBJ2-7 and V is TRBV7-2, with D perhaps matching TRBD1 (5 bases). This CDR3 contains 15 residues. Trimming stripped 1 base from V and 0 bases from J, with 10 bases between. Germline V lookup: CDR1 SGHTA, CDR2 FQGNSA. CDR3 bases: TGTGCCAGCAGCTTAGGACAGCAGAGCTCCTACGAGCAGTACTTC. The encoded protein is CASSLGQQSSYEQYF.